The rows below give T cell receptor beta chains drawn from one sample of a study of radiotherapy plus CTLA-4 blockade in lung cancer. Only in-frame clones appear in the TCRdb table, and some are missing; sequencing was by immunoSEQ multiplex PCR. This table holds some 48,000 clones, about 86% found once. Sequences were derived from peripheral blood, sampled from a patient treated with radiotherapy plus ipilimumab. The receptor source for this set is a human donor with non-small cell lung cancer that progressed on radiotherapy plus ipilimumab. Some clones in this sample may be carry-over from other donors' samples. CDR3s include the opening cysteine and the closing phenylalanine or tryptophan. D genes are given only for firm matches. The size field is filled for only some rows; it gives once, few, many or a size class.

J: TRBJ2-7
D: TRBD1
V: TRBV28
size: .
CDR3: CASSRDRGPYEQYF

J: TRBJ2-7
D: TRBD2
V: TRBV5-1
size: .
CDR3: CASGEGRNDYEQYF

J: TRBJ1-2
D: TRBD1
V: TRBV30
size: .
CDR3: CAGPTGAGYGYTF

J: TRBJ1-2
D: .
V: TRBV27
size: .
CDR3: CASSFQGSNYGYTF

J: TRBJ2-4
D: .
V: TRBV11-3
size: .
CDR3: CASSLNRGWDIQYF

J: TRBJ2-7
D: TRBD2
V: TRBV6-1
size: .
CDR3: CASSEWTSGATYEQYF

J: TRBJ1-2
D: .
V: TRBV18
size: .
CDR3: CASSPYLTEPGGGYTF

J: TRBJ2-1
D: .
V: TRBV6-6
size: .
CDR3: CASSYFDEQFF

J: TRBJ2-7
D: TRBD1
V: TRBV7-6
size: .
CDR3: CASSRDRSYEQYF

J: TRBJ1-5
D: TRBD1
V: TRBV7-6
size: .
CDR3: CASSLEGTEYNQPQHF

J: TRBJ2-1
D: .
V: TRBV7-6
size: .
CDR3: CASSLARDNEQFF

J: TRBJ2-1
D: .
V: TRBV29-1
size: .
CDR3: CSVARGAEQFF

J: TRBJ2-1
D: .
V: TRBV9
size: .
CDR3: CASSVGSEGEQFF

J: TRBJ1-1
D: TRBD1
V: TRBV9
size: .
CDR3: CASSVFPGQGGTEAFF

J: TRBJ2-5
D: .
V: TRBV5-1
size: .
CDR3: CASSLDGRILIKETQYF

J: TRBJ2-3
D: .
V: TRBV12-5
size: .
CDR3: CASGSRQDTDTQYF

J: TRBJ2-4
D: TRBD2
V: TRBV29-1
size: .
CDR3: CSVGGEGSNIQYF

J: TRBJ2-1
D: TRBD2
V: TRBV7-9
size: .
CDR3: CASSLVRGFGLGNEQFF

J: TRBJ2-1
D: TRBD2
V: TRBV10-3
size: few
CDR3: CAIRLGLAGNNEQFF

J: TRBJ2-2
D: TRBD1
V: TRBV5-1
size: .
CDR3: CASSLADRVGAELFF

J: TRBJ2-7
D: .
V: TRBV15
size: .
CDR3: CATSPSGHSYEQYF

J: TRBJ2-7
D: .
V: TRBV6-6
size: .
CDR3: CATLRLEGDEQYF

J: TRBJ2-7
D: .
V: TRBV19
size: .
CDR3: CASSIGVGGNEQYF

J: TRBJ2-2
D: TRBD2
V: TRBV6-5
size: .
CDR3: CATSGTTNTGELFF

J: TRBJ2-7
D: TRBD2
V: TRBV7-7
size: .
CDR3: CASSPNLAAYEQYF

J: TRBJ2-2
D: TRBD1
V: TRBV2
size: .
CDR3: CATLVDRGHTGELFF

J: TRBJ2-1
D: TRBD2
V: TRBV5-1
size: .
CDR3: CASSLVGLAGTEQFF

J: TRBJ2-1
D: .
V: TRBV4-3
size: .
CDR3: CASSQNYGMGRREQFF

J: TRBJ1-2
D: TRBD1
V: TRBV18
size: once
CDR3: CASSPQRQGDGYTF

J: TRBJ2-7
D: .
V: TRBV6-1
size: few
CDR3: CASREGSLDEQYF

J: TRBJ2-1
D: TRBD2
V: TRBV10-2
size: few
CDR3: CASKLAGGVEQFF

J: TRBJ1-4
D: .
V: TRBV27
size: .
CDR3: CASSLRGLGGEKLFF

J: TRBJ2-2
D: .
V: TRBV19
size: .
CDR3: CASSIGLLMNTGELFF

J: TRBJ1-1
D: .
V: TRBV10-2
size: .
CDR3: CASSELGDTEAFF

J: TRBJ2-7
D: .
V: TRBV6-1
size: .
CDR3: CASPPDGAYEQYF

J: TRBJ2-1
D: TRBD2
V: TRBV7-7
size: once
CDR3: CASSPGTSGFNEQFF

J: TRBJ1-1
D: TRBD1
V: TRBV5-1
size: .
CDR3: CASSLGQGGSTEAFF

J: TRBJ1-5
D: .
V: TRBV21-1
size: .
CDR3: CASSHRDDSRNQPQHF